This T cell receptor (beta chain) comes out of a study of cytomegalovirus exposure and HLA in healthy donors. Turning to the study itself: Of over 300 genotyped donors, roughly 80% clustered with self-reported Caucasian donors. Study results and limitations: Across HLA loci, a later analysis found differing TCR association rates, with DRB1 most and HLA-C fewest. Per a prior analysis, the majority of TCR beta V segments were productive roughly 87% or roughly 30% of the time.

Vbeta (60) and Jbeta (13) primers were used in the PCR. Authors' analysis steps: Per a later analysis, the number of unique TCR beta chains was roughly 80 million, of which about 10 million were shared. The method was immunoSEQ multiplex PCR; TCRdb's version includes in-frame clones alone and lacks a portion of them. V and J calls and clone size are copied from that table; D and trimming were computed from the DNA. The data hold 95,000 to 100,000 clones, with around three quarters observed a single time. The sample holds a few counts of this clone. Its antigen is as yet unknown. With V trimmed by 6 bases and J by 4 bases, 5 bases remained unmatched. CDR3 size: 15 residues. From germline, CDR1 is MNHEY and CDR2 SVGAGI.

The chain employs TRBV6-5 and TRBJ1-6, with TRBD1 matching 8 bases. The sequence was obtained from a man aged 35-49 years in good health and CMV-seronegative. The specimen sequenced was PBMCs. The DNA for the CDR3 is TGTGCCAGCAGAAGAACAGGGGGTTATAATTCACCCCTCCACTTT. As protein: CASRRTGGYNSPLHF.